This is a list of T cell receptor beta chains from one sample in a study of response to subunit inactivated influenza vaccine. Via MiXCR, TCRdb re-called the RT-PCR reads, giving one row per CDR3 protein. The profile covers 700,000 to 800,000 distinct CDR3 sequences, with 15% to 20% appearing a single time and approximately 11% taken by the ten largest. Sequenced here: PBMCs from blood, sampled 5 to 6 days after vaccination. The receptors stem from a man aged 50 to 59 who received an inactivated influenza vaccine. The CDR3 runs from the conserved cysteine through the conserved F or W.

V gene	J gene	CDR3 protein
TRBV7-9	TRBJ2-1	CASSTSGRRINEQFF
TRBV20-1	TRBJ1-4	CSAQMTGTEKLFF
TRBV5-1	TRBJ2-7	CASSLVQRGTSYEQYF
TRBV12-3/TRBV12-4	TRBJ1-2	CASSGLANYGYTF
TRBV6-5	TRBJ2-4	CASSLGQGYIQYF
TRBV28	TRBJ2-7	CASSLASGVYEQYF
TRBV5-1	TRBJ2-7	CASSLEDSSYEQYF
TRBV5-6	TRBJ2-1	CASSLGTWQGQFF
TRBV29-1	TRBJ1-1	CSVEDRLGNTEAFF
TRBV5-1	TRBJ1-3	CASSLVGQGIAGNTIYF
TRBV7-9	TRBJ1-2	CASSLGDGVGYTF
TRBV7-9	TRBJ2-5	CASSRLTGQERETQYF
TRBV4-3	TRBJ2-2	CASSQDGLTNTGELFF
TRBV12-3/TRBV12-4	TRBJ2-7	CASSSLTSGTYEQYF
TRBV3-1	TRBJ1-1	CASSQESRKTEAFF
TRBV14	TRBJ2-3	CASSQTSGLWDTQYF
TRBV28	TRBJ2-5	CASSNDRISTSGEQTQYF
TRBV6-9	TRBJ1-5	CASSRPGVRRQPQHF
TRBV24-1	TRBJ2-1	CATSVNPLFGSEQFF
TRBV20-1	TRBJ1-4	CSARGVYNEKLFF
TRBV20-1	TRBJ2-3	CSASVGGPGMGQYF
TRBV5-4	TRBJ2-1	CASSSPPTSGGSNEQFF
TRBV20-1	TRBJ2-7	CSARDPQIRHSSSYEQYF
TRBV12-3/TRBV12-4	TRBJ2-3	CASSLGASSRTDTQYF
TRBV18	TRBJ1-2	CASSPSLDGNYGYTF
TRBV28	TRBJ2-3	CASEGGGSTDTQYF
TRBV12-3/TRBV12-4	TRBJ2-3	CASSPLPGQGDVTQYF
TRBV12-3/TRBV12-4	TRBJ2-1	CASSRTGGARNEQFF
TRBV5-1	TRBJ2-1	CASSYGTTDNEQFF
TRBV5-1	TRBJ2-2	CASSPSSSTGELFF
TRBV6-2/TRBV6-3	TRBJ2-3	CASRQSATDTQYF
TRBV12-3/TRBV12-4	TRBJ1-2	CASSLPGNYGYTF
TRBV28	TRBJ2-1	CASSPAAGSYNEQFF
TRBV20-1	TRBJ2-3	CSAGQGGGPDTQYF
TRBV11-2	TRBJ1-2	CASSLDYQVYGYTF
TRBV15	TRBJ2-2	CATSFERGLVGTGELFF
TRBV6-1	TRBJ1-2	CASSEVPGLRNYGYTF
TRBV21-1	TRBJ2-7	CASSKPSGSDAYEQYF
TRBV11-2	TRBJ2-6	CASSSQGQVFSGANVLTF
TRBV6-2/TRBV6-3	TRBJ1-2	CASRTLFYGYTF
TRBV6-2/TRBV6-3	TRBJ2-7	CASSYPHRDGSYEQYF
TRBV20-1	TRBJ2-7	CSASTPASSYEQYF
TRBV4-2	TRBJ1-2	CASSQEEVRGRGYTF
TRBV4-1	TRBJ2-5	CASSRGRLQETQYF
TRBV6-5	TRBJ1-2	CASSYSQGTNYGYTF
TRBV30	TRBJ2-1	CAWSPQHEQFF
TRBV20-1	TRBJ2-7	CSARDSKSYEQYF
TRBV28	TRBJ2-6	CASTKVIRSVLTF
TRBV7-6	TRBJ2-2	CASSDPTGLGAPNTGELFF
TRBV6-2/TRBV6-3	TRBJ1-5	CASSSILGVNQPQHF
TRBV4-3	TRBJ1-1	CASSHSTMNTEAFF
TRBV12-3/TRBV12-4	TRBJ2-2	CASSLFSGTNTGELFF
TRBV11-2	TRBJ2-7	CASSTDRDNSYEQYF
TRBV20-1	TRBJ2-1	CSARSRDRGFYNEQFF
TRBV6-5	TRBJ2-7	CASSYSMGASEQYF
TRBV28	TRBJ1-1	CASKINTEAFF
TRBV7-2	TRBJ2-5	CASSLATGDRQYF
TRBV28	TRBJ2-5	CASTRTGRETQYF
TRBV28	TRBJ2-7	CASSVTGQLSYEQYF